This TCR beta chain was observed in a study of regulatory T cells in long-lasting Graves disease. Whole-study findings and limits: Rather than thyroid tissue, only peripheral blood underwent study. Persistent disease showed a preference for TRBV28, TRBJ1-2 and TRBJ2-5.

In this sample, this clonotype turned up many times. As yet, its antigen is unknown. CDR1 and CDR2 (germline): KGHDR, SFDVKD. V gave up 4 bases and J gave up 2 bases; unmatched junction bases: 5. CDR3 length: 16 amino acids. Combining iRepertoire HTBI primers with Arm-PCR of CDR3 regions, the authors built TCR beta libraries. Via MiXCR, TCRdb re-called the multiplex PCR reads, giving one row per CDR3 protein. The sample records 450,000 to 600,000 distinct CDR3 sequences, 15% to 20% being singletons. Time point defined: newly diagnosed GD, antithyroid drugs for less than 3 months. Generation of the TCR library employed RNA extracted from PBMCs. The sample was also linked to a second study, of T cells in Graves' hyperthyroidism and ophthalmopathy.

Source: peripheral blood mononuclear cells (PBMCs), taken at new diagnosis, from a patient treated with antithyroid drugs. The receptor was derived from a man between 40 and 49 years old with Graves disease. J is TRBJ2-5 and V is TRBV24-1, with TRBD1 identical over 11 bases. CDR3 amino acids: CATSDPGTGGQETQYF. DNA for the CDR3: TGTGCCACCAGTGACCCCGGGACAGGGGGGCAAGAGACCCAGTACTTC.